This entry lists 8 T cell receptor beta chains sequenced from one sample in a study of blood T cell repertoires in COVID-19. Only in-frame clones appear in the TCRdb table, and some are missing; sequencing was by immunoSEQ multiplex PCR. Of roughly 120,000 clones listed, 65% to 80% were seen once; the top ten hold more than 0.65%. Sequences were obtained from peripheral blood. These receptors originate from a human donor with acute or convalescent COVID-19. The donor label of this sample is uncertain.

This rearrangement joins TRBV27 to TRBJ2-7; 12 bases agree with TRBD1. The CDR3 is 16 residues long. Germline V CDR1 and CDR2: MNHEY, SMNVEV (reference sequence). Trimming cost V 2 bases and J 2 bases; bases outside gene matches: 4. For the CDR3, the DNA is TGTGCCAGCAGTTTAAGGGGGACAGGGGGCCCCTACGAGCAGTACGTC. It translates to CASSLRGTGGPYEQYV.

This chain links TRBV6-2 or TRBV6-3 with TRBJ2-4, with 9 bases lining up with TRBD2. CDR1 is MNHEY, CDR2 SVGEGT, per germline. The CDR3 is 19 residues long. J lost 8 bases, V lost 1 base, and 18 bases had no gene match. The CDR3 is CASSYLVRGSSGGRYIQYF. CDR3 DNA sequence: TGTGCCAGCAGTTACTTGGTGCGTGGATCCAGCGGGGGGCGGTACATTCAGTACTTC.

The chain uses TRBV10-2 and TRBJ2-6; D perhaps matches TRBD1 (5 bases). V dropped 6 bases and J dropped 7 bases, with 16 bases sitting between them. This CDR3 is 15 amino acids long. Germline lookup yields CDR1 WSHSY and CDR2 SAAADI. In DNA, the CDR3 is TGCGCCAGCAGGGGTGCAGGGTCTAGTGCCAACGTCCTGACTTTC. Residues: CASRGAGSSANVLTF.

The CDR3 spells CSVISSGGAPDTQYF. In nucleotides, the CDR3 is TGCAGCGTCATAAGTAGCGGGGGGGCCCCAGATACGCAGTATTTT. This chain links TRBV29-1 with TRBJ2-3; 11 nucleotides line up with TRBD2. Looked up from germline, CDR1 is SQVTM and CDR2 is ANQGSEA. Germline trimming cut 6 bases from V and 4 bases from J; bases unmatched to any gene: 9. The CDR3 is 15 amino acids.

The chain is built from TRBV9 and TRBJ2-5; TRBD2 matches 15 bases. The CDR3 consists of 17 residues. V was pared by 4 bases and J by 4 bases, with 8 bases of the junction left unmatched. In germline, CDR1 is SGDLS, CDR2 YYNGEE. As DNA, the CDR3 is TGTGCCAGCAGCCCGGGGACTAGCGGGGGGAATTTAGAGACCCAGTACTTC. As protein: CASSPGTSGGNLETQYF.

The chain carries TRBV10-3 and TRBJ1-4; TRBD1 might be the D (6 bases). Germline CDR1 and CDR2: ENHRY and SYGVKD. Trimming removed 10 bases at V and 2 bases at J, with 8 bases between. CDR3 size: 12 residues. DNA of the CDR3: TGTGCCAAAACAGGGACTAATGAAAAACTGTTTTTT. Translated, it gives CAKTGTNEKLFF.

CDR3 loop: CASSHHGQGADEQFF. CDR3 DNA: TGCGCCAGCAGCCATCACGGACAGGGGGCGGATGAGCAGTTCTTC. The rearrangement links TRBV4-1 to TRBJ2-1; TRBD1 matches 11 bases. The CDR3 extends over 15 amino acids. Germline CDR1 reads MGHRA; CDR2 reads YSYEKL. Trimming removed 3 bases from V and 8 bases from J; junction bases left unmatched: 6.

This chain uses TRBV9 with TRBJ1-3, with 7 positions matching TRBD1. The CDR3 length is 15 residues. Germline V gene data show CDR1 as SGDLS and CDR2 as YYNGEE. J gave up 4 bases and V 4 bases, and 8 bases lay outside the gene matches. The CDR3 is CASSQRQGGGNTIYF. In DNA, the CDR3 is TGTGCCAGCAGCCAACGTCAGGGGGGAGGAAACACCATATATTTT.